This T cell receptor beta chain is from a study of T cells after yellow fever vaccination. Across the study: Low-cell-number fractions were prepared with SMART-Seq v4 Ultra Low Input.

Germline V gene lookup returns CDR1 LGHNA and CDR2 YSLEER. The CDR3 length is 15 residues. Trimming pared 1 base from V and 1 base from J, leaving 7 bases between. Points on this clonotype: Its specificity is not known.

A single record per CDR3 protein comes from TCRdb applying MiXCR to the 5' RACE reads. Of approximately 300,000 distinct CDR3 sequences listed, roughly a tenth were seen once; the top ten hold approximately 3.3%. The study, taken as a whole, reports: Only a minor proportion of clonotypes was detected across both CD4 and CD8 compartments.

The chain links TRBV4-3 to TRBJ2-2; D may be TRBD1 (5 bases). The sample consisted of CD4+ T cells sorted from PBMCs, taken 45 days after the yellow fever booster vaccination. The sequence was obtained from a man between 18 and 35 years old who received the YFV17D yellow fever vaccine. This CDR3 is CASSQGQMNTGELFF. As DNA, the CDR3 is TGCGCCAGCAGCCAAGGACAGATGAACACCGGGGAGCTGTTTTTT.